This passage covers 17 T cell receptor beta chains from one sample sequenced in a study of control samples from healthy donors and cancer patients. Data came from immunoSEQ multiplex PCR; TCRdb stores just in-frame clones and leaves some out. The repertoire holds around 82,000 clones, with over 75% as singletons. Sequencing was carried out using blood. The receptors here all came from a man aged 45-65 years in good health.

The J gene is TRBJ1-5, the V gene TRBV6-2 or TRBV6-3, with 9 bases lining up with TRBD1. The junction had 15 bases not matched to a gene; V was cut back by 4 bases and J by 2 bases. CDR1 and CDR2 (germline): MNHEY, SVGEGT. This CDR3 is built from 19 residues. Written as DNA, the CDR3 is TGTGCCAGCAGTTCCCGGGACAGGGAATTTATAGCTGGCAATCAGCCCCAGCATTTT. This sequence encodes CASSSRDREFIAGNQPQHF.

The chain recombines TRBV19 with TRBJ1-1; no clear D gene. CDR1 and CDR2 (germline): LNHDA, SQIVND (reference sequence). The CDR3 extends over 13 amino acids. Trimming cost V 2 bases and J 4 bases, with 8 bases left between them. DNA of the CDR3: TGTGCCAGTAGTATACAGTGGGGCACTGAAGCTTTCTTT. Protein product: CASSIQWGTEAFF.

The V and J genes are TRBV5-8 and TRBJ1-6; maybe TRBD1 (6 bases). Per the germline V gene, CDR1 is SGHTS and CDR2 is YDEGEE. CDR3 length equals 15 residues. Trimming left V 0 bases short and J 10 bases short, with 14 bases between. The CDR3 sequence is CASSLDLGGPSPLHF. CDR3 in DNA: TGTGCCAGCAGCTTGGATTTGGGGGGGCCCTCACCCCTCCACTTT.

The CDR3 DNA reads as TGTGCCAGCAGTGGGGGGGCCCCTTATGGCTACACCTTC. This encodes CASSGGAPYGYTF. The V call is TRBV28, the J call TRBJ1-2, with D perhaps matching TRBD1 (6 bases). Trimming removed 5 bases from V and 5 bases from J, with 12 bases in between. The CDR3 covers 13 residues. Germline CDR1 is MDHEN and CDR2 is SYDVKM.

This clone has ten or more counts. The rearrangement joins TRBV19 to TRBJ1-1; D gene uncertain. The germline CDR1 and CDR2 sequences are LNHDA and SQIVND (reference sequence). V was pared by 0 bases and J by 1 base, with 6 bases between. The CDR3 has 14 amino acids. CDR3 protein: CASSIEVKNTEAFF. CDR3 nucleotides: TGTGCCAGTAGTATAGAGGTCAAGAACACTGAAGCTTTCTTT.

The chain combines TRBV27 with TRBJ1-2; 7 nucleotides line up with TRBD1. V trimming: 4 bases; J trimming: 5 bases; junction bases outside the gene matches: 4. Germline lookup yields CDR1 MNHEY and CDR2 SMNVEV (reference sequence). This CDR3 has 13 residues. The CDR3 DNA reads as TGTGCCAGCAGTTCGACAGGGACTTATGGCTACACCTTC. This encodes CASSSTGTYGYTF.

This chain links TRBV24-1 with TRBJ2-7; TRBD1 matches at 9 bases. V lost 4 bases and J lost 3; bases outside the gene matches: 3. Per the germline V gene, CDR1 is KGHDR and CDR2 is SFDVKD. The CDR3 length is 14 residues. The CDR3 region has the DNA TGTGCCACCAGTGACCAGGGACAGGGCTACGAGCAGTACTTC. Its translation: CATSDQGQGYEQYF.

This chain links TRBV20-1 with TRBJ1-5; the D gene is possibly TRBD1 (6 bases). Trimming cost V 3 bases and J 1 base, with 10 bases left between them. The CDR3 length is 14 residues. Germline V CDR1 and CDR2: DFQATT, SNEGSKA (reference sequence). DNA for the CDR3: TGCAGTGCTAGTAAAGGGGGGAGCAATCAGCCCCAGCATTTT. Protein product: CSASKGGSNQPQHF.

The rearrangement uses TRBV4-1 and TRBJ1-1; D perhaps matches TRBD1 (5 bases). Trimming pared 0 bases from V and 0 bases from J, leaving 17 bases between. Germline V CDR1 and CDR2: MGHRA, YSYEKL. The CDR3 has 18 amino acids. The CDR3 is CASSQDSGTLGLNTEAFF. The DNA for the CDR3 is TGCGCCAGCAGCCAAGATAGCGGGACTTTAGGGTTGAACACTGAAGCTTTCTTT.

The chain links TRBV5-4 to TRBJ1-2; D gene uncertain. Trimming removed 1 base at V and 5 bases at J, with 9 bases between. There are 13 residues in the CDR3. CDR1 and CDR2 (germline): SGHNT, YYREEE (reference sequence). CDR3 residues: CASSLPGIYGYTF. CDR3 DNA sequence: TGTGCCAGCAGCTTGCCGGGGATTTATGGCTACACCTTC.

The chain couples TRBV12-5 to TRBJ2-7, with D hard to call. CDR1 is LGHNT, CDR2 FRNRAP, per germline. The CDR3 totals 12 residues. Trimming took off 6 bases at V and 2 bases at J, with 8 bases between the two ends. As DNA, the CDR3 is TGTGCTAGTGGACGGACCCCCTACGAGCAGTACTTC. It translates to CASGRTPYEQYF.

The rearrangement links TRBV27 to TRBJ2-3, with D unresolved. Germline V gene sequence: CDR1 MNHEY, CDR2 SMNVEV (reference sequence). V lost 6 bases and J lost 5, with 12 bases in between. The CDR3 runs 13 residues. CDR3 loop: CASSHSPLDTQYF. The CDR3 DNA reads TGTGCCAGCAGCCACTCCCCCCTAGATACGCAGTATTTT.

J is TRBJ2-3 and V is TRBV7-6; TRBD2 might be the D (6 bases). The CDR3 has 17 amino acids. V was cut by 2 bases and J by 0 bases, with 15 bases left in between. In germline, CDR1 is SGHVS, CDR2 FNYEAQ. CDR3 in amino acids: CASSLSPRESSTDTQYF. The CDR3 bases are TGTGCCAGCAGCTTAAGTCCGCGGGAATCTAGCACAGATACGCAGTATTTT.

The V gene is TRBV9, the J gene TRBJ2-3, with a possible D match to TRBD1 (6 bases). Germline V gene sequence: CDR1 SGDLS, CDR2 YYNGEE. Trimming left V 3 bases short and J 4 bases short, with 15 bases between. The CDR3 consists of 15 residues. The CDR3 sequence is CASSAQTGFADTQYF. DNA of the CDR3: TGTGCCAGCAGCGCTCAAACAGGGTTTGCAGATACGCAGTATTTT.

The chain is built from TRBV12-3 or TRBV12-4 and TRBJ1-2, with D unresolved. Trimming shortened V by 7 bases and J by 4 bases, and 10 bases separated the two germline ends. This CDR3 is 12 amino acids long. Here the CDR3 DNA reads TGTGCCAGCACCCTGGGCCGCTATGGCTACACCTTC. Translation: CASTLGRYGYTF.

The rearrangement links TRBV19 to TRBJ1-5; 7 bases line up with TRBD1. V shed 5 bases, J shed 1 base, and the junction held 8 bases outside the gene matches. Germline CDR1 is LNHDA and CDR2 is SQIVND (reference sequence). The CDR3 has 16 residues. CDR3 protein: CASSPTGTVSNQPQHF. The DNA of the CDR3 is TGTGCCAGTAGTCCTACCGGGACAGTAAGCAATCAGCCCCAGCATTTT.

The chain employs TRBV20-1 and TRBJ1-1, with D uncertain. The germline V and J ends were trimmed by 3 bases and 11 bases, with 13 bases remaining between them. The germline V gene encodes CDR1 DFQATT and CDR2 SNEGSKA (reference sequence). The CDR3 spans 11 residues. The DNA for the CDR3 is TGCAGTGCTAGCAACGAGTTTTTGGCTTTCTTT. Amino acids: CSASNEFLAFF.